Listed here is a single T cell receptor beta chain. As processed by the authors: From reference gene primer amplification, estimates of nucleated cell counts were derived. Sequencing was performed with immunoSEQ multiplex PCR; in TCRdb, only in-frame clones are kept and a portion is missing. D and trimming come from the DNA, and the V and J calls and clone size come from that table. The table has about 150,000 clones, approximately 88% seen once. Germline CDR1 is KGHDR and CDR2 is SFDVKD. The CDR3 has 14 residues. V was pared by 7 bases and J by 1 base, with 12 bases between. The data were taken from a study of blood T cell repertoires in COVID-19. Study details: Whether acute or convalescent, the COVID-19 samples came from the United States, Italy and Spain. In each case, the material was cDNA or gDNA derived from T cells, B-cell-depleted T cells, or PBMCs.

This chain joins TRBV24-1 and TRBJ2-5; D possibly corresponds to TRBD2 (7 bases). Sample: peripheral blood. The receptor's source is a woman aged 55-75 years with acute or convalescent COVID-19. In DNA form, the CDR3 reads TGTGCCACCAGCGAAGGGGGGGCCCAAGAGACCCAGTACTTC. Residues: CATSEGGAQETQYF.